This T cell receptor (beta chain) originates from a study of siplizumab effects on memory and regulatory T cells (dated by TCRdb to between 2019 and 2020). Context from the whole study: The effect of the anti-CD2 antibody siplizumab on alloreactive T-cell subsets was examined in allogeneic mixed lymphocyte reactions constructed from human PBMCs.

Sorted unstimulated T cells, along with proliferating T cells recovered from mixed lymphocyte reactions, underwent TCRbeta CDR3 sequencing. Fresh whole blood from approximately 9 HLA-typed healthy donors was used to isolate PBMCs. To map where alloreactive clones came from, unstimulated CD4+ non-regulatory T cells were FACS-sorted. Library preparation employed the immunoSEQ multiplex PCR assay. Each sample had 85,000 to 100,000 TCR templates assayed by the deep sequencing platform. Genomic DNA extracted from sorted T cells was used for TCRbeta CDR3 sequencing. On the authors' methods: The R programming language was used for clonal analysis of TCRbeta CDR3 data. Comparing unstimulated samples against CFSE-low samples taken after the reaction was how alloreactive CD4+ and CD8+ clones were defined. By matching sequences to the repertoires of sorted unstimulated Treg and non-Treg cells, each alloreactive CD4+ clone was assigned a regulatory or non-regulatory origin. TCRdb's version of the immuneACCESS table is confined to in-frame rearrangements and falls short of the full clone set. An unresolved V gene accounts for under half of the shortfall where checked; the remainder is of unknown origin. The V and J calls and clone size were taken over from that table, and D and trimming were inferred from the DNA. The sample contains roughly 100,000 clones, around 90% of them found a single time. The biggest ten clones account for more than 10% of the sample.

With respect to this clone: What this receptor recognizes is not known. There are no base qualities to consult, and no much larger clone falls within one base.

The V and J ends are trimmed by 5 bases and 4 bases, leaving 16 bases between them. According to the germline V gene, CDR1 reads SGHRS and CDR2 reads YFSETQ. Counted from cysteine to phenylalanine, this CDR3 has 15 amino acids. The only DNA kept is the CDR3, 45 bases in frame from the first base. Beyond this particular receptor, the publication reports: Because sequences at frequencies below about 10^-5 were poorly captured, only a minor fraction of alloreactive clones could be mapped back to unstimulated subsets. No functional confirmation was obtained for the suppressive function of proliferating Tregs from siplizumab cultures. A naive or memory phenotype could not be assigned to roughly 80-95% of proliferating CD4+ or CD8+ clones. Among mappable alloreactive CD4+ clones, an average Treg-derived fraction of 68.8% was observed with siplizumab, compared with 26.9% in control reactions. Siplizumab significantly reduced the cumulative frequency of alloreactive sequences traceable to unstimulated CD4+ memory T cells. Unstimulated naive T cells appeared more diverse than memory T cells, and naive cells seemed to contribute substantially to the alloresponse.

The sequencing input was non-Treg CD4+ T cells sorted from blood. Read against the paper, the sample's cell subset or site label means: FACS-sorted unstimulated CD4+ non-regulatory T cells. The chain is encoded by TRBV5-1 joined to TRBJ2-1, and the D gene may be TRBD2, 6 bases matching. The clonotype was recovered from a human donor in good health. CDR3 region: CASRTWEERYNEQFF. The DNA reads as follows: TGCGCCAGCAGGACCTGGGAGGAGCGATACAATGAGCAGTTCTTC.